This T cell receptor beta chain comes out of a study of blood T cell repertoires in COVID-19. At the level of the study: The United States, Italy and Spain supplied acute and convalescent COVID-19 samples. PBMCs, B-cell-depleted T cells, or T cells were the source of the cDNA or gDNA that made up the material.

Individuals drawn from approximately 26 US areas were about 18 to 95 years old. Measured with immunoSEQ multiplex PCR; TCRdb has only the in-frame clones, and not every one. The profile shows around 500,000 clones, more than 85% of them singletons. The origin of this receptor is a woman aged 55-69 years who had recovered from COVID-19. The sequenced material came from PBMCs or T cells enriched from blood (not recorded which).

CDR3 DNA: TGTGCCAGCACCGGTGGGGGGGCGAACACCGGGGAGCTGTTTTTT. Amino acid sequence: CASTGGGANTGELFF. The V and J genes are TRBV5-5 and TRBJ2-2; 7 bases are shared with TRBD2. Germline lookup yields CDR1 SGHKS and CDR2 YYEKEE (reference sequence). The CDR3 spans 15 residues. V shed 6 bases and J 0 bases; nucleotides not matched to a gene: 5.